Here is one T cell receptor beta chain with its context. Its matching antigen is unknown. The assay was immunoSEQ multiplex PCR, and TCRdb's table has in-frame clones only and misses some. The sample has 9,500 to 15,000 clones, 65% to 80% seen once. Researchers took blood at baseline, on cycle 4 day 1, and on cycle 7 day 1. The data derive from a study of OX40 agonist ivuxolimab in advanced cancers. About the study: Averaging roughly 60 years in age, with a range of about 20 to 90, the cohort was around 87% male. Study-level findings and limits: There was clonal expansion of CD4+ and CD8+ blood T cells by week 6 at 0.1 to 3.0 mg/kg.

Sequenced here: CD4+ or CD8+ T cells sorted from blood, sampled in a trial of the OX40 agonist ivuxolimab. This sequence was found in an adult with an advanced solid tumor such as melanoma, head and neck, liver or kidney cancer.

CDR3 nucleotide sequence: TGTGCCAGCAGCGCCGGGGGCCTTAATTCACCCCTCCACTTT. This gives the protein CASSAGGLNSPLHF. This sequence joins TRBV25-1 and TRBJ1-6, with a possible D match to TRBD1 (6 bases). Trimming removed 6 bases from V and 6 bases from J, with 12 bases in between. Germline assignment: CDR1 MGHDK and CDR2 SYGVNS. There are 14 residues in the CDR3.